A selection of T cell receptor beta chains follows, all from one sample in a study of shared clonotypes between healthy human individuals. Measured with immunoSEQ multiplex PCR; TCRdb has only the in-frame clones, and not every one. This sample has about 980,000 clones; more than 75% occur once, and the top ten carry around 1.5%. The material sequenced was memory CD4+ T cells sorted from blood. Receptor source: a man between 18 and 35 years old in good health. Both conserved end residues are part of each CDR3. Each record gives: J gene, V gene, D gene, clone size, CDR3 length, CDR3 DNA, CDR3 protein. The D gene is left open where the match is weak. The size entry is marked missing in some rows and otherwise reads once, few, many or a size class.

j_gene: TRBJ2-4
v_gene: TRBV2
d_gene: TRBD1
abundance: once
len: 14
CDR3nt: TGTGCCAGCAGTGATAATCGGTCAGGGGGCATTCAGTACTTC
CDR3aa: CASSDNRSGGIQYF

j_gene: TRBJ2-7
v_gene: TRBV19
d_gene: TRBD1
abundance: .
len: 15
CDR3nt: TGTGCCAGTAGGGGACCCGGGACAGGTAGTTACGAGCAGTACTTC
CDR3aa: CASRGPGTGSYEQYF

j_gene: TRBJ2-7
v_gene: TRBV28
d_gene: .
abundance: once
len: 13
CDR3nt: TGTGCCAGCAGCCCGACTGGGACCTACGAGCAGTACTTC
CDR3aa: CASSPTGTYEQYF

j_gene: TRBJ2-5
v_gene: TRBV2
d_gene: TRBD1
abundance: .
len: 12
CDR3nt: TGTGCCAGCCGGGACAGGGGTGAGACCCAGTACTTC
CDR3aa: CASRDRGETQYF

j_gene: TRBJ1-6
v_gene: TRBV19
d_gene: TRBD1
abundance: .
len: 17
CDR3nt: TGTGCCAGTAGTATACGCTCGGGACAGGGGGTTGGTTCACCCCTCCACTTT
CDR3aa: CASSIRSGQGVGSPLHF

j_gene: TRBJ2-5
v_gene: TRBV9
d_gene: TRBD2
abundance: .
len: 16
CDR3nt: TGTGCCAGCAGCGTAGGGGCGGGAGGGCCCCAAGAGACCCAGTACTTC
CDR3aa: CASSVGAGGPQETQYF

j_gene: TRBJ2-7
v_gene: TRBV5-6
d_gene: .
abundance: few
len: 16
CDR3nt: TGTGCCAGCAGCTTGGGTGGGACTCCTATCTCCTACGAGCAGTACTTC
CDR3aa: CASSLGGTPISYEQYF

j_gene: TRBJ1-5
v_gene: TRBV27
d_gene: .
abundance: .
len: 14
CDR3nt: TGTGCCAGCTCGGTGGGCCAAAGCAATCAGCCCCAGCATTTT
CDR3aa: CASSVGQSNQPQHF

j_gene: TRBJ2-7
v_gene: TRBV9
d_gene: .
abundance: few
len: 13
CDR3nt: TGTGCCAGCCAAGAGGGTATCGCGGGGGAGCAGTACTTC
CDR3aa: CASQEGIAGEQYF

j_gene: TRBJ2-3
v_gene: TRBV5-1
d_gene: .
abundance: .
len: 16
CDR3nt: TGCGCCAGCAGCTTGGGTCGGTTCCTTGCAACAGATACGCAGTATTTT
CDR3aa: CASSLGRFLATDTQYF

j_gene: TRBJ2-5
v_gene: TRBV5-1
d_gene: .
abundance: few
len: 14
CDR3nt: TGCGCCAGCAGCTTGGTGGCAGGTTCAGAGACCCAGTACTTC
CDR3aa: CASSLVAGSETQYF